In its sample, the clone carrying this T cell receptor beta chain was seen many times. This entry is derived from a study of T cell repertoires in cytomegalovirus infection. Trimming shortened V by 2 bases and J by 3 bases, and 13 bases separated the two germline ends. Germline CDR1 is SEHNR and CDR2 is FQNEAQ (reference sequence). This CDR3 is 15 amino acids long. Using its own MiXCR run on the reads, TCRdb lists one record per CDR3 protein. Here the sample spans around 350,000 distinct CDR3 sequences, about a sixth being singletons. Sequencing input: PBMCs. The TCR comes from a human donor in good health (CMV status not recorded). Some clones in this sample may be carry-over from other donors' samples. The rearrangement uses TRBV7-9 and TRBJ1-2; tentatively, D is TRBD1 (6 bases). Here the CDR3 reads CASSLSSSGDYGYTF. The CDR3 DNA is TGTGCCAGCAGCTTAAGTTCATCAGGGGACTATGGCTACACCTTC. Variable domain in full (rest from reference TRBV7-9 and TRBJ1-2): DTGVSQNPRHKITKRGQNVTFRCDPISEHNRLYWYRQTLGQGPEFLTYFQNEAQLEKSRLLSDRFSAERPKGSFSTLEIQRTEQGDSAMYLCASSLSSSGDYGYTFGSGTRLTVV.